These 26 T cell receptor beta chains were sequenced from one sample in a study of shared clonotypes between healthy human individuals. The protocol was immunoSEQ multiplex PCR, while the TCRdb copy is restricted to in-frame clones and leaves out a portion. The sample yields roughly 380,000 clones, around 96% seen once. Sequencing was done on a sample of memory CD8+ T cells sorted from blood. The subset is: CD45RO+ cells pooled with CCR7-negative TemRA cells. Receptor source: a man aged 30 to 39 in good health.

For the CDR3, the DNA is TGCAGCCTCATAGGGGGCGCAGATACGCAGTATTTT. As protein: CSLIGGADTQYF. The V call is TRBV29-1, the J call TRBJ2-3, with 7 bases fitting TRBD1. Germline CDR1 is SQVTM and CDR2 is ANQGSEA. The CDR3 runs to 12 residues. With 8 bases clipped from V and 4 bases from J, the junction kept 6 bases outside the gene matches.

This clone was found once. This chain joins TRBV6-1 and TRBJ2-7; possibly TRBD1 for D (6 bases). Germline CDR1 and CDR2: MNHNS and SASEGT. Trimming stripped 4 bases from V and 2 bases from J, with 6 bases between. The CDR3 is 12 amino acids. Here the CDR3 reads CASSGQAYEQYF. CDR3 coding DNA: TGTGCCAGCAGTGGACAGGCCTACGAGCAGTACTTC.

The rearrangement links TRBV30 to TRBJ1-2; D uncertain. Germline loops: CDR1 GTSNPN, CDR2 SVGIG (reference sequence). This CDR3 comprises 12 residues. V was trimmed by 0 bases and J by 9 bases, leaving 11 bases between them. The DNA of the CDR3 is TGTGCCTGGAGTGTAATTGGGAGGAGCTACACCTTC. Translation: CAWSVIGRSYTF.

In its sample, this clone was seen once. Additional DNA sequences in this sample encode the identical CDR3. The chain carries TRBV5-1 and TRBJ2-6; the D gene could be TRBD1 or TRBD2 (5 bases each). Trimming took 4 bases from V and 1 from J, leaving 6 bases between them. CDR1 is SGHRS, CDR2 YFSETQ, per germline. The CDR3 covers 14 residues. The CDR3 spells CASSEGSGANVLTF. The CDR3, as DNA: TGCGCCAGCAGCGAGGGGTCTGGGGCCAACGTCCTGACTTTC.

This clone has just one count. The chain combines TRBV19 with TRBJ2-2; 8 bases match TRBD1. The germline CDR1 and CDR2 sequences are LNHDA and SQIVND (reference sequence). With 6 bases clipped from V and 3 bases from J, the junction kept 6 bases outside the gene matches. The CDR3 has 15 residues. CDR3 in DNA: TGTGCCAGTAGACAAGACAGGGGCGACACCGGGGAGCTGTTTTTT. Translated: CASRQDRGDTGELFF. Supplemented by reference TRBV19 and TRBJ2-2, the full variable domain reads DGGITQSPKYLFRKEGQNVTLSCEQNLNHDAMYWYRQDPGQGLRLIYYSQIVNDFQKGDIAEGYSVSREKKESFPLTVTSAQKNPTAFYLCASRQDRGDTGELFFGEGSRLTVL.

Notes on this clone: One end of the junction is discordant with germline, which a read error may explain. The rearrangement uses TRBV6-1 and TRBJ2-1; 7 bases are shared with TRBD2. This CDR3 comprises 13 residues. Per the germline V gene, CDR1 is MNHNS and CDR2 is SASEGT. The CDR3 bases are TGTGCCAGCAGGGGTCGGGACTACTATGAGCAGTTCTTC. It codes for CASRGRDYYEQFF.

The chain has TRBV6-5 and TRBJ2-7; 7 bases match TRBD2. The germline CDR1 and CDR2 sequences are MNHEY and SVGAGI. The V gene end was trimmed by 0 bases and the J gene end by 0 bases; junction bases not matched to a gene: 5. The length of the CDR3 is 16 residues. CDR3 sequence reads: CASSYSSSGVSYEQYF. The CDR3 nucleotides read TGTGCCAGCAGTTACTCTTCCAGCGGGGTCTCCTACGAGCAGTACTTC.

This clone was found once. The chain uses TRBV9 and TRBJ2-1; 11 positions agree with TRBD2. This CDR3 comprises 18 residues. The V segment lost 0 bases and the J segment 5 bases; nucleotides outside the gene matches: 10. Germline V gives CDR1 SGDLS, CDR2 YYNGEE. The CDR3 here is CASSVGRGLAAYHNEQFF. In DNA form, the CDR3 reads TGTGCCAGCAGCGTAGGTAGGGGACTAGCGGCCTATCACAATGAGCAGTTCTTC.

V is TRBV5-1 and J is TRBJ2-3, with 9 positions matching TRBD1. Germline V gene sequence: CDR1 SGHRS, CDR2 YFSETQ. J gave up 4 bases and V 4 bases, and 13 bases lay outside the gene matches. This CDR3 comprises 17 residues. CDR3 amino acids: CASSQKRTGQGADTQYF. The CDR3 DNA is TGCGCCAGCAGCCAAAAAAGGACGGGACAGGGCGCAGATACGCAGTATTTT.

The V and J genes are TRBV25-1 and TRBJ1-1; 8 bases agree with TRBD1. This CDR3 is 12 amino acids long. Germline V gene lookup returns CDR1 MGHDK and CDR2 SYGVNS. V lost 4 bases, J lost 10 bases, and 5 bases stayed unmatched. This CDR3 reads CASSAGQGRAFF. In nucleotides, the CDR3 is TGTGCCAGCAGTGCCGGACAGGGTCGAGCTTTCTTT.

The V gene is TRBV19, the J gene TRBJ1-1; D remains unclear. Between the trimmed V and J ends, which lost 5 bases and 0 bases, there was a span of 7 bases. The germline gives CDR1 LNHDA, CDR2 SQIVND (reference sequence). CDR3 size: 13 residues. The DNA of the CDR3 is TGTGCCAGTAGTGTTTGGGTGAACACTGAAGCTTTCTTT. This encodes CASSVWVNTEAFF.

V gene TRBV30 combines with J gene TRBJ2-1; the D gene is possibly TRBD2 (5 bases). Germline values: CDR1 GTSNPN, CDR2 SVGIG (reference sequence). The CDR3 runs 15 residues. The germline V and J ends were trimmed by 5 bases and 7 bases, with 21 bases remaining between them. The CDR3 spells CAWSAVLLARNEQFF. The CDR3 DNA reads as TGTGCCTGGTCAGCGGTCCTGCTGGCGAGGAATGAGCAGTTCTTC.

The chain couples TRBV30 to TRBJ2-7; no firm D call. The CDR3 has 12 amino acids. Germline assignment: CDR1 GTSNPN and CDR2 SVGIG (reference sequence). The ends were cut back, 0 bases at V and 4 bases at J, with 7 bases in the middle. The CDR3 protein is CAWSVLAYEQYF. CDR3 bases: TGTGCCTGGAGTGTATTAGCTTACGAGCAGTACTTC.

This clone was seen once. This chain joins TRBV28 and TRBJ2-1, with D unresolved. The CDR3 consists of 15 residues. V lost 4 bases to trimming and J lost 4 bases, with 14 bases between them. CDR1 and CDR2 (germline): MDHEN, SYDVKM. The CDR3, as DNA: TGTGCCAGCAGTTCCTTAAAACGTATATACAATGAGCAGTTCTTC. Its translation is CASSSLKRIYNEQFF.

The chain couples TRBV20-1 to TRBJ2-5; possible D gene TRBD2, 7 bases. Trimming pared 3 bases from V and 7 bases from J, leaving 9 bases between. The CDR3 covers 11 residues. The germline gives CDR1 DFQATT, CDR2 SNEGSKA (reference sequence). The CDR3 loop reads CSASRGATQYF. CDR3 bases: TGCAGTGCTAGTCGGGGGGCGACCCAGTACTTC.

The genes are TRBV6-5 and TRBJ2-3; weak D call: TRBD2 (5 bases). This CDR3 has 14 amino acids. CDR1 is MNHEY, CDR2 SVGAGI, per germline. The V and J ends lost 5 bases and 0 bases respectively, with 9 bases between them. Here the CDR3 reads CASSRERSTDTQYF. In DNA form, the CDR3 reads TGTGCCAGCAGTCGGGAAAGGAGCACAGATACGCAGTATTTT.

J is TRBJ1-4 and V is TRBV27; TRBD1 matches at 7 bases. CDR3 length: 15 amino acids. CDR1 is MNHEY, CDR2 SMNVEV, per germline (reference sequence). Trimming at V came to 7 bases and at J to 6 bases, leaving 11 bases not matched to a gene. The CDR3 protein is CASTLGQDGDEKLFF. DNA of the CDR3: TGTGCCAGCACCCTAGGACAGGATGGGGATGAAAAACTGTTTTTT. Full variable domain (outside the CDR3, taken from reference TRBV27 and TRBJ1-4): EAQVTQNPRYLITVTGKKLTVTCSQNMNHEYMSWYRQDPGLGLRQIYYSMNVEVTDKGDVPEGYKVSRKEKRNFPLILESPSPNQTSLYFCASTLGQDGDEKLFFGSGTQLSVL.

The chain links TRBV10-2 to TRBJ2-3; 11 bases are shared with TRBD2. The CDR3 runs to 16 residues. J lost 3 bases, V lost 9 bases, and 11 bases had no gene match. Germline V gives CDR1 WSHSY, CDR2 SAAADI. The CDR3 loop is CASLLDSSGGTDTQYF. The CDR3 DNA reads as TGCGCCAGTTTACTTGATTCTAGCGGGGGGACAGATACGCAGTATTTT.

Points on this clone: This same CDR3 is encoded by further DNA sequences in the sample. V and J are TRBV6-6 and TRBJ2-2; no definite D call. V was pared by 2 bases and J by 5 bases, with 3 bases between. In germline, CDR1 is MNHNY, CDR2 SVGAGI (reference sequence). The CDR3 is made up of 12 amino acids. CDR3: CASSYGTGELFF. For the CDR3, the DNA is TGTGCCAGCAGTTACGGGACCGGGGAGCTGTTTTTT.

The chain recombines TRBV19 with TRBJ1-5; perhaps TRBD1 as D (5 bases). Germline CDR1 and CDR2: LNHDA and SQIVND (reference sequence). With 4 bases removed from V and 3 bases from J, the gap between germline ends came to 16 bases. The CDR3 is 16 amino acids. In DNA form, the CDR3 reads TGTGCCAGTAGTAGACAGCAGACAGTCCTCAATCAGCCCCAGCATTTT. It codes for CASSRQQTVLNQPQHF.

The CDR3 is CASSQDPGTDSYNEQFF. In DNA, the CDR3 is TGTGCCAGCAGCCAAGATCCGGGGACAGACTCCTACAATGAGCAGTTCTTC. The J gene is TRBJ2-1, the V gene TRBV14; TRBD1 matches at 7 bases. Losses at the gene ends were 0 bases for V and 0 bases for J; bases not matched to a gene: 5. CDR1 SGHDN and CDR2 FVKESK come from the germline V gene. The CDR3 is 17 amino acids.

J is TRBJ2-5 and V is TRBV5-4; D call uncertain. Germline CDR1 and CDR2: SGHNT and YYREEE (reference sequence). Trimming pared 4 bases from V and 7 bases from J, leaving 8 bases between. This CDR3 has 11 amino acids. The CDR3 is CASSLGRTQYF. In DNA form, the CDR3 reads TGTGCCAGCAGCCTAGGGCGGACCCAGTACTTC.

The chain couples TRBV15 to TRBJ1-5, with TRBD1 identical over 10 bases. Germline CDR1 LNHNV, CDR2 YYDKDF (reference sequence). V trimming: 4 bases; J trimming: 6 bases; junction bases outside the gene matches: 6. This CDR3 is built from 15 residues. The CDR3 bases are TGTGCCACCAGCATTGACAGGGGGCTGGGTCAGCCCCAGCATTTT. Translating it yields CATSIDRGLGQPQHF. Complete variable domain (other parts from reference TRBV15 and TRBJ1-5): DAMVIQNPRYQVTQFGKPVTLSCSQTLNHNVMYWYQQKSSQAPKLLFHYYDKDFNNEADTPDNFQSRRPNTSFCFLDIRSPGLGDTAMYLCATSIDRGLGQPQHFGDGTRLSIL.

This chain uses TRBV5-1 with TRBJ2-1; D may be TRBD2 (6 bases). In germline, CDR1 is SGHRS, CDR2 YFSETQ. This CDR3 is built from 13 residues. Trimming pared 4 bases from V and 6 bases from J, leaving 11 bases between. CDR3: CASSTGLANEQFF. DNA for the CDR3: TGCGCCAGCAGCACGGGACTTGCCAATGAGCAGTTCTTC.

V gene TRBV2 combines with J gene TRBJ2-7; a weak D match, TRBD1 (6 bases). Germline V gene data show CDR1 as SNHLY and CDR2 as FYNNEI. CDR3 length equals 14 residues. Trimming left V 6 bases short and J 4 bases short, with 16 bases between. CDR3 sequence: CASSGGQSPYEQYF. CDR3 nucleotide sequence: TGTGCCAGCAGCGGCGGACAGTCCCCATACGAGCAGTACTTC.

As to this clone: The same CDR3 is also encoded by other DNA sequences in this sample. This rearrangement joins TRBV9 to TRBJ1-2; D is unresolved. Germline loops: CDR1 SGDLS, CDR2 YYNGEE. The CDR3 runs 12 residues. V was shortened by 0 bases and J by 8 bases, with 8 bases between the two germline ends. The CDR3 here is CASSVGGYGYTF. The CDR3 DNA is TGTGCCAGCAGCGTAGGAGGGTACGGCTACACCTTC.